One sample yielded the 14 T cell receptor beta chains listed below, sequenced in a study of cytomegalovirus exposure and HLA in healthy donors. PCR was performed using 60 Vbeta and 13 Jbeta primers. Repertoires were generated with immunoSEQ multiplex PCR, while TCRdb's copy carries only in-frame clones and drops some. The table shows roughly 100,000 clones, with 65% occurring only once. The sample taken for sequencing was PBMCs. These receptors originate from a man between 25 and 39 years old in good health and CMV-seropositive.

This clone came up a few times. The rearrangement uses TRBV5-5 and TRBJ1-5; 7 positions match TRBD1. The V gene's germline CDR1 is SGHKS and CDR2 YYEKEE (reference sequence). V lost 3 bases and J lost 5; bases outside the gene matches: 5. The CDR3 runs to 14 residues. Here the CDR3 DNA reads TGTGCCAGCAGCTGGACAGGTGGCGATCAGCCCCAGCATTTT. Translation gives CASSWTGGDQPQHF.

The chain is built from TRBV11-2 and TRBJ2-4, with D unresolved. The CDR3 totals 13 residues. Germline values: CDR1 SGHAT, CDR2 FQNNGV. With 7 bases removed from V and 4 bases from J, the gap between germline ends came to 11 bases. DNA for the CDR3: TGTGCCAGCATGGCCCAGATTAAAAACATTCAGTACTTC. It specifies CASMAQIKNIQYF. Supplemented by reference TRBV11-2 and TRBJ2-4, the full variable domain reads EAGVAQSPRYKIIEKRQSVAFWCNPISGHATLYWYQQILGQGPKLLIQFQNNGVVDDSQLPKDRFSAERLKGVDSTLKIQPAKLEDSAVYLCASMAQIKNIQYFGAGTRLSVL.

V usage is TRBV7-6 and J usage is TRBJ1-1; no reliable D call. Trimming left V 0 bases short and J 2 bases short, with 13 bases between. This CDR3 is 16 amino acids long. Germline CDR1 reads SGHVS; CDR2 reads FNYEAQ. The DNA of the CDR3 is TGTGCCAGCAGCTTAGCGCCGGGGTGGGGTAACACTGAAGCTTTCTTT. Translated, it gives CASSLAPGWGNTEAFF.

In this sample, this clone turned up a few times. CDR3 region: CASSVSGGGYEQYF. CDR3 bases: TGTGCCAGCAGCGTAAGCGGGGGGGGCTACGAGCAGTACTTC. The chain couples TRBV9 to TRBJ2-7; TRBD2 agrees at 10 bases. V gave up 1 base and J gave up 3 bases; unmatched junction bases: 1. CDR3 length: 14 residues. Germline CDR1 is SGDLS and CDR2 is YYNGEE.

Here the CDR3 DNA reads TGCGCCAGCAGCTTGGACGGGAAACCGGTGGATACGCAGTATTTT. Translation gives CASSLDGKPVDTQYF. The rearrangement uses TRBV5-1 and TRBJ2-3; D perhaps matches TRBD2 (5 bases). V dropped 0 bases and J dropped 6 bases, with 14 bases sitting between them. Per the germline V gene, CDR1 is SGHRS and CDR2 is YFSETQ. CDR3 length: 15 residues. The full variable domain, its missing parts supplied by reference TRBV5-1 and TRBJ2-3, is KAGVTQTPRYLIKTRGQQVTLSCSPISGHRSVSWYQQTPGQGLQFLFEYFSETQRNKGNFPGRFSGRQFSNSRSEMNVSTLELGDSALYLCASSLDGKPVDTQYFGPGTRLTVL.

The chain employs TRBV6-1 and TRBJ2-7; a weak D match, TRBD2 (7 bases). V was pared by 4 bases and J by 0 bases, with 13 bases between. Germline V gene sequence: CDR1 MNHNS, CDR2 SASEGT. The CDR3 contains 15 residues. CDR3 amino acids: CASSVWRGPSYEQYF. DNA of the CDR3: TGTGCCAGCAGTGTTTGGCGGGGGCCCTCCTACGAGCAGTACTTC.

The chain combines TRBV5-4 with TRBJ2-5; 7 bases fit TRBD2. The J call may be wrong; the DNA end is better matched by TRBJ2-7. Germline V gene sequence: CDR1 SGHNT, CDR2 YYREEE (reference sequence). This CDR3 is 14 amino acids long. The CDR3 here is CASSLGLGSYEQYF. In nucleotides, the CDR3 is TGTGCCAGCAGCCTTGGACTAGGGAGCTACGAGCAGTACTTC.

The CDR3, as DNA: TGTGCCAGCAGTTACCTTAACATGAACACTGAAGCTTTCTTT. Encoded protein: CASSYLNMNTEAFF. The chain carries TRBV6-5 and TRBJ1-1, with D uncertain. This CDR3 is 14 amino acids long. Trimming shortened V by 2 bases and J by 0 bases, and 7 bases separated the two germline ends. In germline, CDR1 is MNHEY, CDR2 SVGAGI.

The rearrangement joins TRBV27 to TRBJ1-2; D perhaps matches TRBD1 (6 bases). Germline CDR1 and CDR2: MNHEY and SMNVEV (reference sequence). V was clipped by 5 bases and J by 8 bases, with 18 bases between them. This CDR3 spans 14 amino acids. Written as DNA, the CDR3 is TGTGCCAGCAGTCCGATGGGGGGGGCGGTAGGCTACACCTTC. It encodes CASSPMGGAVGYTF.

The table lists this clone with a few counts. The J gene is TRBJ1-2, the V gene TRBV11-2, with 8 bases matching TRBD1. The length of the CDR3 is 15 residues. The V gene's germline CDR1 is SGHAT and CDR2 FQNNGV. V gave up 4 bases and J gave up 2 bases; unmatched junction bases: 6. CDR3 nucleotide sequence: TGTGCCAGCAGCTCAGACAGGGGACGGAACTATGGCTACACCTTC. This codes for CASSSDRGRNYGYTF.

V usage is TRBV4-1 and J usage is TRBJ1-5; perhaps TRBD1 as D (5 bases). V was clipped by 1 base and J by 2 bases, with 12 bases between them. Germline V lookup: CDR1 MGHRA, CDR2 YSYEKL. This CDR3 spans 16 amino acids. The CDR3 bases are TGCGCCAGCAGCCAAGGCAGGGATCTTGGCAATCAGCCCCAGCATTTT. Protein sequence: CASSQGRDLGNQPQHF.

Written as DNA, the CDR3 is TGTGCCAGCAGCCTTAGCGGGACCACAGATACGCAGTATTTT. Translating gives CASSLSGTTDTQYF. The chain couples TRBV6-5 to TRBJ2-3; 8 nucleotides align to TRBD2. CDR3 length: 14 amino acids. Per the germline V gene, CDR1 is MNHEY and CDR2 is SVGAGI. V lost 6 bases and J lost 2; bases outside the gene matches: 4.

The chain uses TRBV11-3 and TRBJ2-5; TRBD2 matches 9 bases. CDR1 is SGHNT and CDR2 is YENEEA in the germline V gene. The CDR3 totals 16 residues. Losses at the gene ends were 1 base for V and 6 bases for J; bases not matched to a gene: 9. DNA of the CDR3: TGTGCCAGCAGCTTAGTTGTGGCTAGCGGGGCAAAGACCCAGTACTTC. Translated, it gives CASSLVVASGAKTQYF.

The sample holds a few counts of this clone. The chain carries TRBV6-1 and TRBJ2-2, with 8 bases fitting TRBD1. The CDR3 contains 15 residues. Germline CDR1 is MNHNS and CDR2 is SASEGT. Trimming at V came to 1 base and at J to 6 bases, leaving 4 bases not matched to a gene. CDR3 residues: CASSEGTGQSGELFF. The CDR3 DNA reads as TGTGCCAGCAGTGAAGGGACAGGGCAGTCCGGGGAGCTGTTTTTT.